This TCR beta chain was sequenced during a study of cytomegalovirus exposure and HLA in healthy donors. Overall study results and limits: Per a later analysis, HLA-associated TCR beta chains showed more clonal expansion than other, equally common TCR beta chains. Being productive about 87% or about 30% of the time was typical of most TCR beta V segments in an earlier analysis.

The PCR had 60 Vbeta and 13 Jbeta primers. As processed by the authors: In a later analysis, of around 83 million unique beta chains, roughly 10 million appeared in at least two donors. Produced via immunoSEQ multiplex PCR; TCRdb's table is partial and in-frame only. V and J calls plus clone size are reproduced from that table; the DNA served to infer D and trimming. The sample lists around 74,000 clones; more than 75% were seen once. Donors consisted of healthy bone marrow donors. In the case of this clone: Its antigen is undetermined.

The CDR3 has 14 amino acids. Trimming removed 6 bases at V and 2 bases at J, with 14 bases between. The sequenced material came from PBMCs. J is TRBJ2-7 and V is TRBV23-1; D may be TRBD2 (5 bases). TRBV23-1 is marked as an open reading frame, function uncertain. This clonotype was obtained from a man aged 40-49 years in good health and CMV-seronegative. The DNA of the CDR3 is TGCGCCAGCAGCCAAGAGGAGGTCCCCTACGAGCAGTACTTC. This codes for CASSQEEVPYEQYF.